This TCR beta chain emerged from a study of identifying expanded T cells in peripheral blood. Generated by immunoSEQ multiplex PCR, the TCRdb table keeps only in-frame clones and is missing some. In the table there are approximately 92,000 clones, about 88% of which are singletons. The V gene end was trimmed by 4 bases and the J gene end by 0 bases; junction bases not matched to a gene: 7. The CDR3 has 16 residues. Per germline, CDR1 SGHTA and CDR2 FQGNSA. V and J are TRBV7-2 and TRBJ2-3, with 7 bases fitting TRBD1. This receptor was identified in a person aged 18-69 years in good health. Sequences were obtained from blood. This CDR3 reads CASSSGTVYSTDTQYF. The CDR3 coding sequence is TGTGCCAGCAGCTCCGGGACAGTCTATAGCACAGATACGCAGTATTTT.